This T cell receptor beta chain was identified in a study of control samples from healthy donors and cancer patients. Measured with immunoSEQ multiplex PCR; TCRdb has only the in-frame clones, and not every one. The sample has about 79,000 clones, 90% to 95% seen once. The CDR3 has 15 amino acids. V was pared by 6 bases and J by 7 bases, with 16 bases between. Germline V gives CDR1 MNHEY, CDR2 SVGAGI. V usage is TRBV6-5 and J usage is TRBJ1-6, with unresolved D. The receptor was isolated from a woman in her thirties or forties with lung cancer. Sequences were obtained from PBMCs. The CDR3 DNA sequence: TGTGCCAGCAGCCCCCGGGAGAGAGGAAATTCACCCCTCCACTTT. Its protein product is CASSPRERGNSPLHF.